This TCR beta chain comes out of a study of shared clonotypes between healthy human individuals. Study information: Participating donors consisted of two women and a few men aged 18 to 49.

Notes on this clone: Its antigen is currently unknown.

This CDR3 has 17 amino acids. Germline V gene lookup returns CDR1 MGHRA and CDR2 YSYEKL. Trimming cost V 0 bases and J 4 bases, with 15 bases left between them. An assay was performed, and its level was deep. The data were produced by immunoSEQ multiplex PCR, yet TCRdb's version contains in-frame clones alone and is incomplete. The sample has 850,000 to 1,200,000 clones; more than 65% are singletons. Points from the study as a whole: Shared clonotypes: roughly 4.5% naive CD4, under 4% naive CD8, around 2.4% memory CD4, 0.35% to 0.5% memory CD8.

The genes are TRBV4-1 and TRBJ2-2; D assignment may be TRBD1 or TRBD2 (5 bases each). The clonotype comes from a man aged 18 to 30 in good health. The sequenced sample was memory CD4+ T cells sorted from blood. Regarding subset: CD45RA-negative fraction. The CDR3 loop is CASSQDWSGTGTGELFF. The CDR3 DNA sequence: TGCGCCAGCAGCCAAGATTGGTCAGGGACGGGCACCGGGGAGCTGTTTTTT.